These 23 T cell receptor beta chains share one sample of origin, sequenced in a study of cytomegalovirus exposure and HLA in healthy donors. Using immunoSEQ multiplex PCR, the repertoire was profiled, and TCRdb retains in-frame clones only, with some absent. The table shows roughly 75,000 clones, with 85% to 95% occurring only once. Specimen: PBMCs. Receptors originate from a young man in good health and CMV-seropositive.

The CDR3 spells CASSTRGGIGDEQYF. The CDR3 DNA sequence: TGTGCCAGTAGTACTCGCGGGGGGATCGGGGACGAGCAGTACTTC. V usage is TRBV19 and J usage is TRBJ2-7; 8 bases fit TRBD2. Germline CDR1 LNHDA, CDR2 SQIVND (reference sequence). The CDR3 sequence is 15 residues long. The V gene end was trimmed by 4 bases and the J gene end by 5 bases; junction bases not matched to a gene: 10.

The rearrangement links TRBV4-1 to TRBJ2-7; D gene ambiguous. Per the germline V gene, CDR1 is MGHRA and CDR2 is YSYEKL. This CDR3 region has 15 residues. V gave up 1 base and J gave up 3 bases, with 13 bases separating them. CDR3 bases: TGCGCCAGCAGCCAAGGACACCCTGCCGTCTACGAGCAGTACTTC. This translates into CASSQGHPAVYEQYF.

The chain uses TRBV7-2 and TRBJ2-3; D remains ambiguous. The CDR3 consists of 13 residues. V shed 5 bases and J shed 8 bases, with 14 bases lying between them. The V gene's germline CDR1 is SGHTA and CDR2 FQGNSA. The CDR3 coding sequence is TGTGCCAGCAGCCTGGAGAGTAGGCGTACGCAGTATTTT. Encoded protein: CASSLESRRTQYF.

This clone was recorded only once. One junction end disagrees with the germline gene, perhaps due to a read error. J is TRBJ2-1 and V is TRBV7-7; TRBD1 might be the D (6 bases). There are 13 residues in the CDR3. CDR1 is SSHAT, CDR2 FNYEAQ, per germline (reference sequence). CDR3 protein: CASSIDRNNEQFF. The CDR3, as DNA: TGTGCTAGCAGCATCGACAGGAACAATGAGCAGTTCTTC.

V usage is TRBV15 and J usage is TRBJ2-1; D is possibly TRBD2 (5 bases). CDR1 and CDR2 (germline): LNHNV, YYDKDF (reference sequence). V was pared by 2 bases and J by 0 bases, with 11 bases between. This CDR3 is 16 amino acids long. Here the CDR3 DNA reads TGTGCCACCAGCAGAAGTCTAGCAAGCTCCTACAATGAGCAGTTCTTC. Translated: CATSRSLASSYNEQFF. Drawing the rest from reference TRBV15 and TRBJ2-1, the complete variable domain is DAMVIQNPRYQVTQFGKPVTLSCSQTLNHNVMYWYQQKSSQAPKLLFHYYDKDFNNEADTPDNFQSRRPNTSFCFLDIRSPGLGDTAMYLCATSRSLASSYNEQFFGPGTRLTVL.

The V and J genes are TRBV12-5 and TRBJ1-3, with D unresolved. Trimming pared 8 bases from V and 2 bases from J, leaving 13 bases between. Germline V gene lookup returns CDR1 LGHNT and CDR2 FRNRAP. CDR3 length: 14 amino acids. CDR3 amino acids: CASRPGGTGNTIYF. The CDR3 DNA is TGTGCTAGTCGACCCGGCGGGACTGGAAACACCATATATTTT.

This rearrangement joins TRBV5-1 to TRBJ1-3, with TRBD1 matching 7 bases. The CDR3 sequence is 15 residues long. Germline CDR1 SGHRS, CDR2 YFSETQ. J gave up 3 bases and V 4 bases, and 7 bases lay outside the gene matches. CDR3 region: CASSETGEFGNTIYF. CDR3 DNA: TGCGCCAGCAGCGAAACAGGGGAATTTGGAAACACCATATATTTT. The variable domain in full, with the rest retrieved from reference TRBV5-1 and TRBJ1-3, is KAGVTQTPRYLIKTRGQQVTLSCSPISGHRSVSWYQQTPGQGLQFLFEYFSETQRNKGNFPGRFSGRQFSNSRSEMNVSTLELGDSALYLCASSETGEFGNTIYFGEGSWLTVV.

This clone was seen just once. The CDR3 nucleotides are TGTGCCAGCAGACCGACGGCTAGCGGGGGGGCCCAAGATACGCAGTATTTT. Encoded protein: CASRPTASGGAQDTQYF. The chain is built from TRBV6-4 and TRBJ2-3, with 12 bases identical to TRBD2. V lost 6 bases to trimming and J lost 5 bases; unmatched junction nucleotides: 12. Looked up from germline, CDR1 is MRHNA and CDR2 is SNTAGT. This CDR3 has 17 amino acids.

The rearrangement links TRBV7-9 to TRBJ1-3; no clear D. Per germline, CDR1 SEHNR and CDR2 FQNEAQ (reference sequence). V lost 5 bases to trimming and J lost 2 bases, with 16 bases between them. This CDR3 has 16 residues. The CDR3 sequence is CASSPLLGSAGNTIYF. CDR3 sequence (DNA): TGTGCCAGCAGCCCCCTCCTAGGGAGCGCTGGAAACACCATATATTTT.

CDR3 nucleotide sequence: TGTGCCAGCTCTGATGGGACAGGGAGCAATCAGCCCCAGCATTTT. This gives the protein CASSDGTGSNQPQHF. V and J are TRBV18 and TRBJ1-5; 9 bases match TRBD1. The germline V gene encodes CDR1 KGHSH and CDR2 LQKENI. With V trimmed by 6 bases and J by 1 base, 4 bases remained unmatched. This CDR3 is built from 15 residues.

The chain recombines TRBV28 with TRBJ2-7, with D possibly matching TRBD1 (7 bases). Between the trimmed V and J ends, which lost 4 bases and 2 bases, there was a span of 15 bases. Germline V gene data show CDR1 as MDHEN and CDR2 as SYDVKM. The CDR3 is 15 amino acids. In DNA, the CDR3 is TGTGCCAGCAGTTCCAGATTCAGGGGGGCCTACGAGCAGTACTTC. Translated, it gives CASSSRFRGAYEQYF.

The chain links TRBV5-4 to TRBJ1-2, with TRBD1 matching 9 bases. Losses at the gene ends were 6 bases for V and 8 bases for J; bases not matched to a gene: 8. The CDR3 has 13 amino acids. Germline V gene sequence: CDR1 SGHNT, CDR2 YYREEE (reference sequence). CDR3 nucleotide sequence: TGTGCCAGCACGCGGACAGGGGTACGGGGCTACACCTTC. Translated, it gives CASTRTGVRGYTF.

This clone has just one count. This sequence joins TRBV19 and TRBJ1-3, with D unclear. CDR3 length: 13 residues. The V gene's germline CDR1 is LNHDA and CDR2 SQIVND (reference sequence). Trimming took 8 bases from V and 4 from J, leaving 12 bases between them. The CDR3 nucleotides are TGTGCCAGTCGAAGGGAGCTAGGAAACACCATATATTTT. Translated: CASRRELGNTIYF.

This CDR3 is CASSMRGQAYEKLFF. The CDR3 region has the DNA TGTGCCAGTAGTATGAGGGGACAGGCCTATGAAAAACTGTTTTTT. The rearrangement joins TRBV19 to TRBJ1-4, with 8 nucleotides matching TRBD1. There are 15 residues in the CDR3. CDR1 is LNHDA, CDR2 SQIVND, per germline (reference sequence). V shed 3 bases and J 6 bases; nucleotides not matched to a gene: 6.

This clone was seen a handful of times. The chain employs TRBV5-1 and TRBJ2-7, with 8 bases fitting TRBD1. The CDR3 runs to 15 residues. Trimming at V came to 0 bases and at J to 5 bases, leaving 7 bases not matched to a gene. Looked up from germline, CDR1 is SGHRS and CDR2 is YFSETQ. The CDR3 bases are TGCGCCAGCAGCTTGGTACCGGGACAGGAAAACGAGCAGTACTTC. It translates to CASSLVPGQENEQYF.

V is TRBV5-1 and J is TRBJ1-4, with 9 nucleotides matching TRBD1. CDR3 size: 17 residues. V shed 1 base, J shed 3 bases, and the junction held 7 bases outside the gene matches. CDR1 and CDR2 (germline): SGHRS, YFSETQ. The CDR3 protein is CASSLRVQGASNEKLFF. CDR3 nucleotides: TGCGCCAGCAGCTTGAGGGTACAGGGGGCTTCTAATGAAAAACTGTTTTTT.

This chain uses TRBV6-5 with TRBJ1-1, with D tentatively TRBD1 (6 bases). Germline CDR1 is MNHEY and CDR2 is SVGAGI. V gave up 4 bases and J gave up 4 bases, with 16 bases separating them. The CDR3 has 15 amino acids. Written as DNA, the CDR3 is TGTGCCAGCAGTTTTAGACCGGGACACGTCACTGAAGCTTTCTTT. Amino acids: CASSFRPGHVTEAFF.

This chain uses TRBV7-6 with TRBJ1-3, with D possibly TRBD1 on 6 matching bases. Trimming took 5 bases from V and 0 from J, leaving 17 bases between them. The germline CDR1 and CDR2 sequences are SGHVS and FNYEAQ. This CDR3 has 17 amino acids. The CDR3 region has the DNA TGTGCCAGCAGCCCCCCTCAGGACAGAGACTCTGGAAACACCATATATTTT. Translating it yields CASSPPQDRDSGNTIYF.

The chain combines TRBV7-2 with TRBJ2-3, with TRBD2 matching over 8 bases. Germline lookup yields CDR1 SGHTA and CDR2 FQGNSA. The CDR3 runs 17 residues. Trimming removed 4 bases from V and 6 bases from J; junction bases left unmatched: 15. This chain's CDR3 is CASSSLLAGSGRDTQYF. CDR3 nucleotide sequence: TGTGCCAGCAGCTCCCTCCTAGCGGGCTCAGGGAGGGATACGCAGTATTTT.

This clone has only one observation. DNA for the CDR3: TGTGCCACCAGCAGAGAAAGGACAGGGGGCTACGAGCAGTACTTC. Translating gives CATSRERTGGYEQYF. The V gene is TRBV15, the J gene TRBJ2-7; the match to TRBD1 covers 10 bases. Germline CDR1 LNHNV, CDR2 YYDKDF (reference sequence). There are 15 residues in the CDR3. Unmatched junction bases numbered 2, after V lost 0 bases and J lost 3 bases. The variable domain in full, with the rest retrieved from reference TRBV15 and TRBJ2-7, is DAMVIQNPRYQVTQFGKPVTLSCSQTLNHNVMYWYQQKSSQAPKLLFHYYDKDFNNEADTPDNFQSRRPNTSFCFLDIRSPGLGDTAMYLCATSRERTGGYEQYFGPGTRLTVT.

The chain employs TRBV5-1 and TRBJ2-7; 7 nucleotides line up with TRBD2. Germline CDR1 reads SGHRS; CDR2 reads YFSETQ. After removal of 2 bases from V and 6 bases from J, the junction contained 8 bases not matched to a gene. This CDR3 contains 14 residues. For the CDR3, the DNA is TGCGCCAGCAGCTTCGGAGGGAGGGTACCCGAGCAGTACTTC. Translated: CASSFGGRVPEQYF.

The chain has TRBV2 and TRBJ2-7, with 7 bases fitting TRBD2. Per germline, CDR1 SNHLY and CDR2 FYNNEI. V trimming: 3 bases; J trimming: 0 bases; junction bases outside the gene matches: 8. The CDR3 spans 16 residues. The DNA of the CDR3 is TGTGCCAGCAGTGAGCTCGGGGGGTTGAGCTCCTACGAGCAGTACTTC. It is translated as CASSELGGLSSYEQYF. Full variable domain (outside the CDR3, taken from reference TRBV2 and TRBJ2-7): EPEVTQTPSHQVTQMGQEVILRCVPISNHLYFYWYRQILGQKVEFLVSFYNNEISEKSEIFDDQFSVERPDGSNFTLKIRSTKLEDSAMYFCASSELGGLSSYEQYFGPGTRLTVT.

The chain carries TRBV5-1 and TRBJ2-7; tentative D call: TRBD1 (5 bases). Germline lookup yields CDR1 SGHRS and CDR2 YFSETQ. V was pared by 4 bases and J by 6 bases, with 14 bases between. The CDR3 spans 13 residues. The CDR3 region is CASSDQAQGEQYF. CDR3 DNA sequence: TGCGCCAGCAGCGACCAGGCCCAGGGCGAGCAGTACTTC.